This TCR beta chain was observed in a study of blood T cell repertoires in COVID-19 (dated by TCRdb to 2020 to 2021). About the full investigation: Samples covering the acute and convalescent phases of COVID-19 were provided by collaborators in the United States, Italy and Spain. The dataset comprised deeply sampled blood TCRbeta repertoires from subjects exposed to, actively infected with, or recovered from COVID-19. The repertoires were made available in a free public database intended to serve as a resource for research on the immune response to SARS-CoV-2. The samples were drawn from two sources: the first 160 participants of the ongoing ImmuneRACE study, and 1,000 to 1,500 subjects contributed by 6 global collaborators. Where HLA class I and class II types were available, the types were taken from metadata supplied by the sample provider, not from assay-based typing. A de-identified subject ID, COVID-19 status, age in years and sex were almost always included in the sample metadata. The material from the prospective study consisted of cDNA or gDNA derived from T cells, B-cell-depleted T cells, or PBMCs.

TCRbeta CDR3 regions were amplified from genomic DNA using the immunoSEQ Assay, a bias-controlled multiplex PCR. Regarding the original processing steps: Within the assay, amplification of reference gene primers was used to estimate how many nucleated cells each sample contained. Sequence reads were collapsed and filtered to measure the absolute abundance of every unique TCRbeta CDR3 rearrangement. Productive Simpson clonality was computed per sample as the square root of Simpson's diversity index over productive rearrangements. TCRdb retrieved this table from immuneACCESS and kept in-frame rearrangements only. Not all clones are present; in checked studies, unresolved V genes account for under half, and no reason is known for the remainder. The V and J calls and clone size were taken over from that table, and D and trimming were inferred from the DNA. The sample data list some 320,000 clones, and 85% of these were observed just once. The ten biggest clones cover under 2% of the sample.

Enrolling through a virtual design, the prospective study's participants ranged in age from roughly 18 to 90 years and lived across roughly 23 United States geographic areas. Cohort assignment in the prospective study relied on participant-reported clinical history from a screening survey and a study questionnaire. A participant counted as exposed if, within 2 weeks of entering the study, that participant had been in contact with someone who had a PCR-confirmed or clinician-diagnosed COVID-19 case. Mobile phlebotomists in the prospective study collected whole blood, serum and a nasopharyngeal or oropharyngeal swab from every participant. Prospective study participants could optionally give additional blood draws and questionnaires over an approximately two-month period. Prospective study blood samples were shipped either frozen or at room temperature before DNA extraction. The paper's findings and limits, for the study overall: The quantity of clinical and demographic metadata differed by source and by participant and was supplied without curation.

Concerning this clone: The specificity of this receptor is unknown. Qualities for individual bases were not recorded, and no much larger clone is one base off.

CDR1 and CDR2 were assigned from the germline V gene (reference sequence) as SGHKS and YYEKEE. The CDR3 measures 12 amino acids from cysteine to phenylalanine. The retained sequence is limited to the CDR3, 36 bases, with the frame set at the first base. The germline ends are 6 bases apart after V is trimmed by 1 base and J by 5 bases. This receptor was obtained from a woman aged 25 to 39 who had been exposed to COVID-19. The chain links TRBV5-5 with TRBJ1-1; no D gene call is confident. The sample was PBMCs or T cells enriched from blood (not recorded which). The CDR3 protein is CASSLYSTEAFF. The nucleotide sequence is TGTGCCAGCAGCTTGTACTCTACTGAAGCTTTCTTT.